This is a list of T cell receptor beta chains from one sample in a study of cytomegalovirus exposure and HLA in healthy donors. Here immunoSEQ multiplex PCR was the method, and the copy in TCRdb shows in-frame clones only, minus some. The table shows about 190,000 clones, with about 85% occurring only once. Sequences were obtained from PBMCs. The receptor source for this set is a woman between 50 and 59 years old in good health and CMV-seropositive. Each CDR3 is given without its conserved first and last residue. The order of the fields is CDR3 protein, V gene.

CDR3: ASSSGTSGNTDTQY
V: TRBV5-4

CDR3: ASSQGAQGRTGNTIY
V: TRBV4-1

CDR3: ASSQQGGYSGNTIY
V: TRBV14

CDR3: ASSLAGIGNTIY
V: TRBV5-1

CDR3: TSSHPGTAEPSRYNEQF
V: TRBV1

CDR3: ASSPTGTGISEAF
V: TRBV6-5

CDR3: ASSINQGTYEQY
V: TRBV19

CDR3: ASSHGHQDTQY
V: TRBV14

CDR3: ASRVGRGPNEKLF
V: TRBV5-1

CDR3: ASSPVLGQGDRNTQY
V: TRBV18

CDR3: ASSLGSEAVGYT
V: TRBV5-1

CDR3: ASSMTISNTEAF
V: TRBV6-6

CDR3: ASSLTGSGNTIY
V: TRBV4-3

CDR3: ASSLAGILDSPLH
V: TRBV13

CDR3: ASSVSGTHYNEQF
V: TRBV9

CDR3: ASSLGGFRDTQY
V: TRBV7-7

CDR3: ASSPSGDQYNEQF
V: TRBV27

CDR3: AVGRRGTDTQY
V: TRBV7-9

CDR3: ASREGQAADTQY
V: TRBV5-1

CDR3: ASSGSASLPGHGYT
V: TRBV6-1

CDR3: ASSPRQGANYGYT
V: TRBV5-4

CDR3: ASSKAGGGKDTQY
V: TRBV10-1

CDR3: ASSEKGARAGGYT
V: TRBV25-1

CDR3: ASRGAGTSGGALQETQY
V: TRBV9

CDR3: AWSVIQGYNEQF
V: TRBV30

CDR3: ASSLWGQGTDTQY
V: TRBV28

CDR3: ARGTQNYNEQF
V: TRBV30

CDR3: ASGPHKNTEAF
V: TRBV12-5

CDR3: ASSTRGKREQY
V: TRBV6-5

CDR3: ASSLTVRTGELF
V: TRBV27

CDR3: ASSLGGAGTDTQY
V: TRBV7-9

CDR3: ASSLVTGGDGYT
V: TRBV5-4

CDR3: ASTTREGNYGYT
V: TRBV7-9

CDR3: ASSFRAGGTPRGQF
V: TRBV28

CDR3: ASSVGRTGNSRGVNTEAF
V: TRBV6-1

CDR3: ATGKPGHNEQF
V: TRBV5-4

CDR3: ASSVYRGLAYEQY
V: TRBV5-1

CDR3: ASSIGTSRIQETQY
V: TRBV5-1

CDR3: ASSVDSSQTNSPLH
V: TRBV9

CDR3: ASSLGTAYGYT
V: TRBV9

CDR3: ASSARTGIDEQF
V: TRBV9

CDR3: ALIFNRGTEAF
V: TRBV30

CDR3: ASSFETGGALGAEAF
V: TRBV5-1

CDR3: ASSEASSSYNEQF
V: TRBV6-1

CDR3: ASSLLGGHSNTEAF
V: TRBV7-6

CDR3: SVEDRDSNYGYT
V: TRBV29-1

CDR3: ASSHPSGGANTGELF
V: TRBV4-1

CDR3: ASSDPGLVTDTQY
V: TRBV6-6

CDR3: SVGEDGYT
V: TRBV29-1

CDR3: ASLPQARTVKAQH
V: TRBV19

CDR3: ASRAGTGPYNEQF
V: TRBV19